This is a list of T cell receptor beta chains from one sample in a study of cytomegalovirus exposure and HLA in healthy donors. The method was immunoSEQ multiplex PCR; TCRdb's version includes in-frame clones alone and lacks a portion of them. This sample's clone table lists 200,000 to 250,000 clones. Sequences were obtained from PBMCs. Receptor source: a girl between 2 and 10 years old in good health and CMV-seropositive. Each CDR3 is given with its conserved first and last residue. A D gene is named only where the DNA matches it firmly.

V	J	D	DNA	CDR3
TRBV7-3	TRBJ2-1	TRBD2	TGTGCCAGCAGCGCCGGACTAGCGGGGTTTGAGCAGTTCTTC	CASSAGLAGFEQFF
TRBV27	TRBJ1-5	.	TGTGCCAGCAGTTTCGGGCAGGGCCACAATCAGCCCCAGCATTTT	CASSFGQGHNQPQHF
TRBV10-3	TRBJ2-3	TRBD2	TGTGCCATCCTAGCGGGAGGCACAGATACGCAGTATTTT	CAILAGGTDTQYF
TRBV5-8	TRBJ1-5	.	TGTGCCAGCAGCTTGGGGCAGTATAATCAGCCCCAGCATTTT	CASSLGQYNQPQHF
TRBV9	TRBJ1-1	.	TGTGCCAGCAGCCTTACGGAGGCAAACACTGAAGCTTTCTTT	CASSLTEANTEAFF
TRBV5-6	TRBJ2-7	TRBD2	TGTGCCAGCAGCAGACGTCGACCTAGCGGGACCTACGAGCAGTACTTC	CASSRRRPSGTYEQYF
TRBV13	TRBJ2-7	TRBD1	TGTGCCAGCAGCGACAGGGTGGCCTACGAGCAGTACTTC	CASSDRVAYEQYF
TRBV7-2	TRBJ2-7	.	TGTGCCAGCAGCAGGAGTACAACGACGATCTCCTACGAGCAGTACTTC	CASSRSTTTISYEQYF
TRBV7-2	TRBJ2-7	TRBD2	TGTGCCAGCAGCTCGAAGACTAGCGGGAGGCCCAGGGACTACGAGCAGTACTTC	CASSSKTSGRPRDYEQYF
TRBV25-1	TRBJ2-7	.	TGTGCCAGCAGTGAATTGGGAGGCTACGGCGAGCAGTACTTC	CASSELGGYGEQYF
TRBV2	TRBJ2-2	TRBD2	TGTGCCAGCAGTCTAGCGGGAAGGGTGAAGACCGGGGAGCTGTTTTTT	CASSLAGRVKTGELFF
TRBV19	TRBJ2-3	.	TGTGCCAGTAGTATCGTAAGGGGAGATACGCAGTATTTT	CASSIVRGDTQYF
TRBV29-1	TRBJ2-2	TRBD2	TGCAGCGTTGAGAAGGGCGTCGGGGGGAAGCGGGCCGGGGAGCTGTTTTTT	CSVEKGVGGKRAGELFF
TRBV4-2	TRBJ2-1	.	TGTGCCAGCAGCCGACCTCGGACTGCCGACAATGAGCAGTTCTTC	CASSRPRTADNEQFF
TRBV6-1	TRBJ2-7	TRBD1	TGTGCCAGCAGTGAAGCTGCAGGACAGGGTTACGAGCAGTACTTC	CASSEAAGQGYEQYF
TRBV4-2	TRBJ2-7	TRBD2	TGTGCCAGCGGACTAGTTGGTCCTTACGAGCAGTACTTC	CASGLVGPYEQYF
TRBV5-1	TRBJ1-1	.	TGCGCCAGCAGCAGGCCGGGACAGAACACTGAAGCTTTCTTT	CASSRPGQNTEAFF
TRBV11-3	TRBJ2-3	.	TGTGCCAGCAGCCCCTTTAGACCAGCCCCGGGAGATACGCAGTATTTT	CASSPFRPAPGDTQYF
TRBV18	TRBJ1-4	.	TGTGCCAGCTCACCCTCGACAGTTAATGAAAAACTGTTTTTT	CASSPSTVNEKLFF
TRBV5-4	TRBJ1-5	TRBD1	TGTGCCAGCAGCTTGCAGGGGGCGGGTCAGCCCCAGCATTTT	CASSLQGAGQPQHF
TRBV10-2	TRBJ2-3	TRBD2	TGCGCCAGCAAAGCGCCCGTGGCGGGGGGTTACACAGATACGCAGTATTTT	CASKAPVAGGYTDTQYF
TRBV19	TRBJ1-1	TRBD1	TGTGCAGGACGACAGGGGACTGAAGCTTTCTTT	CAGRQGTEAFF
TRBV27	TRBJ2-2	TRBD1	TGTGCCAGCAGTTTATCATCCTGGACAGGGGCGTACACCGGGGAGCTGTTTTTT	CASSLSSWTGAYTGELFF
TRBV11-2	TRBJ2-5	.	TGTGCCAGCAGCTTAGATCCGGTCGGGGGGGACAGCGCACAAGAGACCCAGTACTTC	CASSLDPVGGDSAQETQYF
TRBV2	TRBJ1-1	.	TGTGCCAGCAACAGCCGGCTTAACACTGAAGCTTTCTTT	CASNSRLNTEAFF
TRBV7-9	TRBJ2-7	TRBD1	TGTGCCAGCAGCTTCTGGGACAGGGGTTACGAGCAGTACTTC	CASSFWDRGYEQYF
TRBV27	TRBJ2-7	.	TGTGCCAGCAGTACAAAGGCAAGAGCAGCGGCCCACAAGCTGGGTGAGCAGTACTTC	CASSTKARAAAHKLGEQYF
TRBV2	TRBJ2-7	TRBD1	TGTGCCAGCTACGGGGGACAGGGCGATTACGAGCAGTACTTC	CASYGGQGDYEQYF
TRBV5-1	TRBJ2-7	.	TGCGCCAGCAGCCTTAGCGGCTACGAGCAGTACTTC	CASSLSGYEQYF
TRBV6-1	TRBJ2-4	TRBD2	TGTGCCAGCAGTGCCCTTAAGCGGGAGGTCTACTTC	CASSALKREVYF
TRBV7-6	TRBJ2-7	TRBD2	TGTGCCAGCAGCCCGGGTGGGACTAGCGGGATTACCTACGAGCAGTACTTC	CASSPGGTSGITYEQYF
TRBV10-1	TRBJ2-7	.	TGCGCCAGCAGTGAGGTACATCCGGGGGAGCAGTACTTC	CASSEVHPGEQYF
TRBV6-1	TRBJ2-2	.	TGTGCCAGCAGTCGACAGGAGTACACCGGGGAGCTGTTTTTT	CASSRQEYTGELFF
TRBV6-5	TRBJ2-5	.	TGTGCCAGCAGTCCCCAGGGTCTCCAAGAGACCCAGTACTTC	CASSPQGLQETQYF
TRBV28	TRBJ1-2	.	TGTGCCTCCCAGTGGGGGCCAGGGATGCCCAACTATGGCTACACCTTC	CASQWGPGMPNYGYTF
TRBV11-2	TRBJ2-3	.	TGTGCCAGCAGCTTAATAGGCGGGACCTTGGCCACAGATACGCAGTATTTT	CASSLIGGTLATDTQYF
TRBV5-4	TRBJ2-7	TRBD1	TGTGCCAGCAGCCGACGACAGGGGGACGCCTACGAGCAGTACTTC	CASSRRQGDAYEQYF
TRBV7-2	TRBJ2-4	.	TGTGCCAGCAGCTTACTGGCCAAAAACATTCAGTACTTC	CASSLLAKNIQYF
TRBV7-9	TRBJ2-1	TRBD2	TGTGCCAGCAGCGCACGGGGGGTGGGCTATGAGCAGTTCTTC	CASSARGVGYEQFF
TRBV10-3	TRBJ1-1	.	TGTGCCATCAGGGCGGGACCCCGACGCACTGAAGCTTTCTTT	CAIRAGPRRTEAFF
TRBV28	TRBJ2-7	TRBD1	TGTGCCAGCAGAGAACAGGGGGGAGCCTACGAGCAGTACTTC	CASREQGGAYEQYF
TRBV4-1	TRBJ2-1	TRBD2	TGCGCCAGCAGCCAAGACGGGGTAGCGGGAGCTGGCGATGAGCAGTTCTTC	CASSQDGVAGAGDEQFF
TRBV27	TRBJ2-3	.	TGTGCCAGCAGTGTCGGAGTCCAGATCACAGATACGCAGTATTTT	CASSVGVQITDTQYF
TRBV19	TRBJ1-1	.	TGTGCCAGTAGTTCAAGGGGGTTGGACACTGAAGCTTTCTTT	CASSSRGLDTEAFF
TRBV12-5	TRBJ2-1	TRBD2	TGTGCTAGTGGTACGGGACTAGCGGGAGGGAATGAGCAGTTCTTC	CASGTGLAGGNEQFF
TRBV28	TRBJ1-2	.	TGTGCCAGCAGTCAAATCGGGGGGGCGTCTCGGGGCTACACCTTC	CASSQIGGASRGYTF
TRBV10-3	TRBJ2-7	.	TGTGCCATCAGTGGAGACGGATACTACGAGCAGTACTTC	CAISGDGYYEQYF
TRBV18	TRBJ2-2	.	TGTGCCAGCTCACCATCAGGGACTGGGGAGCTGTTTTTT	CASSPSGTGELFF
TRBV10-3	TRBJ2-2	TRBD1	TGTGCCATCAGAGGGGACAGGGGTACCCACGGGGAGCTGTTTTTT	CAIRGDRGTHGELFF
TRBV28	TRBJ1-1	.	TGTGCCAGCAGTTTGTACGGACAAGAGAACACTGAAGCTTTCTTT	CASSLYGQENTEAFF
TRBV7-2	TRBJ1-1	.	TGTGCCAGCAGCTTATATGTTGGGGGGGGGAGGCACACTGAAGCTTTCTTT	CASSLYVGGGRHTEAFF